This T cell receptor (beta chain) derives from a study of cytomegalovirus exposure and HLA in healthy donors. A multiplex PCR was run with 60 Vbeta primers and 13 Jbeta primers. TCRdb's table, derived via immunoSEQ multiplex PCR, lists solely in-frame clones and lacks some. The sample carries some 180,000 clones, around 80% recorded once. The sequenced sample was PBMCs. This sequence was found in a man aged 18-30 years in good health and CMV-seronegative.

The CDR3 protein is CATSRGSMGLITGELFF. In DNA, the CDR3 is TGTGCCACCAGCAGAGGATCGATGGGACTCATCACCGGGGAGCTGTTTTTT. The chain is built from TRBV15 and TRBJ2-2; tentatively, D is TRBD2 (6 bases). Germline loops: CDR1 LNHNV, CDR2 YYDKDF (reference sequence). The length of the CDR3 is 17 residues. The ends were cut back, 1 base at V and 4 bases at J, with 16 bases in the middle.